The clone carrying this T cell receptor beta chain was counted at least ten times. Its antigen is as yet unknown. The CDR3 length is 19 residues. The trim removed 6 bases at V and 4 bases at J, leaving 24 bases unmatched. Germline loops: CDR1 DFQATT, CDR2 SNEGSKA (reference sequence). These data come from a study of early T cells in non-severe SARS-CoV-2 infection. Study-wide background: The study sequenced bulk RNA from unsorted whole blood, with chains unpaired.

Unique molecular identifier tags were affixed to discrete cDNA molecules. Using its own MiXCR run on the 5' RACE reads, TCRdb lists one record per CDR3 protein. The profile shows 45,000 to 55,000 distinct CDR3 sequences, about 5.9% of them singletons. Study-wide points: The VDJdb matching leaned toward anti-spike CD8 responses and overlooked private and CD4 specificities.

Sequenced: whole blood. The source of this sequence is an adult who was a healthcare worker with PCR-confirmed SARS-CoV-2 infection or an uninfected control (not recorded which). The V gene is TRBV20-1, the J gene TRBJ2-7, with TRBD2 identical over 10 bases. This chain's CDR3 is CSATGMASGGPDSSYEQYF. CDR3 bases: TGCAGTGCGACAGGGATGGCTAGCGGGGGTCCCGACTCATCTTACGAGCAGTACTTC.